Listed below are T cell receptor beta chains from one sample, sequenced in a study of shared clonotypes between healthy human individuals. Profiling relied on immunoSEQ multiplex PCR, and the TCRdb table lists in-frame clones only, not all of them. The table lists over a million clones, around 95% of them singletons. The sequenced sample consisted of naive CD4+ T cells sorted from blood. The receptors were gathered from a man aged 25 to 40 in good health. CDR3s leave out the opening cysteine and the closing phenylalanine or tryptophan.

v_gene: TRBV19
CDR3aa: ASSIRLGEGTNEKLF

v_gene: TRBV7-2
CDR3aa: ASSLEGHYYEQY

v_gene: TRBV5-1
CDR3aa: ASNLDTTAYEQY

v_gene: TRBV18
CDR3aa: ASSPQGEWDEQF

v_gene: TRBV10-3
CDR3aa: AISGTGTSNEQF

v_gene: TRBV7-2
CDR3aa: ASSLGGTGLYEQY

v_gene: TRBV29-1
CDR3aa: SVVGLAGERQY

v_gene: TRBV14
CDR3aa: ASSQDHLREGLSEQF

v_gene: TRBV5-4
CDR3aa: ASSQPISPGAAYEQY

v_gene: TRBV6-1
CDR3aa: ASRNDRGRNQPQH

v_gene: TRBV28
CDR3aa: ASSLLGQVPH

v_gene: TRBV2
CDR3aa: ASSPDYSDGYEQY

v_gene: TRBV14
CDR3aa: ASSRLAGPYEQY

v_gene: TRBV7-2
CDR3aa: ASSLGRGTGELF

v_gene: TRBV5-4
CDR3aa: ASNLNIGSSYNEQF

v_gene: TRBV5-4
CDR3aa: ASSLDRVGYGYT

v_gene: TRBV29-1
CDR3aa: SVKGLVDQNTEAF

v_gene: TRBV4-1
CDR3aa: ASSQIVRVLGNYEQY

v_gene: TRBV7-2
CDR3aa: ASSSRGGGEKLF

v_gene: TRBV18
CDR3aa: ASSPRAALPNTGELF

v_gene: TRBV6-5
CDR3aa: ASSYSIHHRV

v_gene: TRBV28
CDR3aa: ASSLTGPLSEKLF

v_gene: TRBV5-4
CDR3aa: ASSLQRTDNEQF

v_gene: TRBV6-6
CDR3aa: ASSYSGVQTYEQY

v_gene: TRBV19
CDR3aa: ASSIRDRDVETQY

v_gene: TRBV19
CDR3aa: ASSIAAGVVANYGYT

v_gene: TRBV7-9
CDR3aa: ASSLGMDTIY

v_gene: TRBV7-5
CDR3aa: ARSLGAQRGQPQH

v_gene: TRBV29-1
CDR3aa: SVGTRGQPQH

v_gene: TRBV5-1
CDR3aa: ASSRSTGTPDTEAF

v_gene: TRBV2
CDR3aa: ASRARLLGQF

v_gene: TRBV5-6
CDR3aa: ASSLGQGPVWPQH

v_gene: TRBV4-1
CDR3aa: ASSFGLMNTEAF

v_gene: TRBV19
CDR3aa: ASSLPGGHQPQH

v_gene: TRBV28
CDR3aa: ASSLRFGTGADTQY

v_gene: TRBV6-5
CDR3aa: ASSYTGLYGYT

v_gene: TRBV7-3
CDR3aa: ASSFTRGREQY

v_gene: TRBV27
CDR3aa: ASSRASGNTIY

v_gene: TRBV6-1
CDR3aa: ASSEAGTEAF

v_gene: TRBV29-1
CDR3aa: SVGAGVDQPQH

v_gene: TRBV5-6
CDR3aa: AEGAAGQETQY

v_gene: TRBV2
CDR3aa: ASSDMYYEQY

v_gene: TRBV9
CDR3aa: ASSVGLPFNEQF

v_gene: TRBV5-1
CDR3aa: ASSLGGSRYNEQF

v_gene: TRBV6-1
CDR3aa: ASSPRDRVQPQH

v_gene: TRBV19
CDR3aa: ASRASGRAWGDEQF

v_gene: TRBV30
CDR3aa: ASNRGREQY

v_gene: TRBV10-1
CDR3aa: ASSSTGAGEQF

v_gene: TRBV7-3
CDR3aa: ASSLSYWGRDTGELF

v_gene: TRBV28
CDR3aa: ASRQTSGTYEQY

v_gene: TRBV7-2
CDR3aa: ASSQGAGNTIY

v_gene: TRBV27
CDR3aa: ASSLSQVGSYEQY

v_gene: TRBV7-9
CDR3aa: ASSSGIEQF

v_gene: TRBV5-4
CDR3aa: ASSSAQGASYEQY

v_gene: TRBV7-9
CDR3aa: ASSLFQGAALEAF

v_gene: TRBV14
CDR3aa: ASSQDRDWRHNEQF

v_gene: TRBV5-4
CDR3aa: ASSLPKGAFTYEQY

v_gene: TRBV18
CDR3aa: ASSPNGGVDQPQH

v_gene: TRBV7-2
CDR3aa: ASSHVKNEQF

v_gene: TRBV11-2
CDR3aa: ASSLRGVGWETQY